Listed below are T cell receptor beta chains from one sample, sequenced in a study of CD8 T cells in Susac syndrome. TCRdb analysed the immunoSEQ multiplex PCR reads with MiXCR anew, one entry per CDR3 protein. The sample lists 120,000 or so distinct CDR3 sequences, about 94% occurring once. The source material was CD8+ T cells from PBMCs. These TCRs come from a human donor with Susac syndrome. Each CDR3 is given with its conserved first and last residue. The D gene is left open where the match is weak. Clone sizes are given selectively: once, few, many, or a class where the clone is expanded.

TRBJ2-5,.,TRBV29-1,TRBD1,TGCAGCGTTGAGGACAGGGACAAAGAGACCCAGTACTTC,CSVEDRDKETQYF
TRBJ2-3,.,TRBV14,TRBD1,TGTGCCAGCAGCCAAGATCGTTCCAGGGGGAGCACAGATACGCAGTATTTT,CASSQDRSRGSTDTQYF
TRBJ1-2,.,TRBV9,.,TGTGCCAGCAGCGGATGGAATGGCTACACCTTC,CASSGWNGYTF
TRBJ2-5,.,TRBV20-1,TRBD2,TGCAGTGCTAGAGCGGGACTAGCGGGGGAAATGCAAGAGACCCAGTACTTC,CSARAGLAGEMQETQYF
TRBJ2-4,.,TRBV7-9,.,TGTGCCAGCAGCTTATGGGGGGGGCCCGGCCATAAAAACATTCAGTACTTC,CASSLWGGPGHKNIQYF
TRBJ1-2,.,TRBV6-5,TRBD1,TGTGCCAGCAGTTACTCGGGACAGGGGGAGGGCTACACCTTC,CASSYSGQGEGYTF
TRBJ2-6,once,TRBV6-4,TRBD1,TGTGCCAGCAGTGGGACAGGGGGCGCTGGGGCCAACGTCCTGACTTTC,CASSGTGGAGANVLTF
TRBJ1-4,.,TRBV29-1,TRBD1,TGCAGCGTTGAGACAGGGGTGATGTCAAATGAAAAACTGTTTTTT,CSVETGVMSNEKLFF
TRBJ2-7,.,TRBV21-1,.,TGTGCCAGCAGCAAAATCGTGACTAGCGGGAGTAAATTCCATACCTCCTACGAGCAGTACTTC,CASSKIVTSGSKFHTSYEQYF
TRBJ2-1,.,TRBV2,.,TGTGCCAGCACCTCTAGGTCGGGCAGGGTAAGGATAAATGAGCAGTTCTTC,CASTSRSGRVRINEQFF